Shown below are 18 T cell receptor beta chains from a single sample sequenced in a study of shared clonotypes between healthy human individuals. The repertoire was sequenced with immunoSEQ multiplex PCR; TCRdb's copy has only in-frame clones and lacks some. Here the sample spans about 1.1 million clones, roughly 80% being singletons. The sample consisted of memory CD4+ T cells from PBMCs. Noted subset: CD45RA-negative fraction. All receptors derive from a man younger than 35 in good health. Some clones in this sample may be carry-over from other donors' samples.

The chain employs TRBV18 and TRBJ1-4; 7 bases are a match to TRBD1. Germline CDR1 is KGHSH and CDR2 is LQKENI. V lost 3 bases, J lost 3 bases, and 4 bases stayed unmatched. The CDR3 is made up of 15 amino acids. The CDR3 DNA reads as TGTGCCAGCTCACCTACAGGGGCCCCTAATGAAAAACTGTTTTTT. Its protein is CASSPTGAPNEKLFF.

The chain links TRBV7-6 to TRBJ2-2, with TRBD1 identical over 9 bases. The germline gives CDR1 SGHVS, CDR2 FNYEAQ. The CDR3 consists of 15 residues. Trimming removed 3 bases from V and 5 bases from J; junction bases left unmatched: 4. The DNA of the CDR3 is TGTGCCAGCAGCTTGGACGGACAGGGGACCGGGGAGCTGTTTTTT. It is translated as CASSLDGQGTGELFF.

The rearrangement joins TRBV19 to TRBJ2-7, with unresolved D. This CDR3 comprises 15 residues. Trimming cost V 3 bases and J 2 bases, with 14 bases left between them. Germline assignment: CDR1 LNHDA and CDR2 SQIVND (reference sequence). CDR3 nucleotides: TGTGCCAGTAGTATGAGCCTTAACCCGCCCTACGAGCAGTACTTC. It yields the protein CASSMSLNPPYEQYF. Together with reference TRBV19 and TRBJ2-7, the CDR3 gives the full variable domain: DGGITQSPKYLFRKEGQNVTLSCEQNLNHDAMYWYRQDPGQGLRLIYYSQIVNDFQKGDIAEGYSVSREKKESFPLTVTSAQKNPTAFYLCASSMSLNPPYEQYFGPGTRLTVT.

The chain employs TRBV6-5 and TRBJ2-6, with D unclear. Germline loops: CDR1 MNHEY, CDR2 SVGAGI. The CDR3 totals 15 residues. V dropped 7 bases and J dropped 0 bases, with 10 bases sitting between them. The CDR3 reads CASTRPGSGANVLTF. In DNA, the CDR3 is TGTGCCAGCACTCGGCCGGGCTCTGGGGCCAACGTCCTGACTTTC.

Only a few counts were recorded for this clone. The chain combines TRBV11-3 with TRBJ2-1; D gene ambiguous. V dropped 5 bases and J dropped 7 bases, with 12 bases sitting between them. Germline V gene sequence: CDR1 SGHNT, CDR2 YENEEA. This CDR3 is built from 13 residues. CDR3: CASSPDPFNEQFF. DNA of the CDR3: TGTGCCAGCAGCCCGGACCCTTTTAATGAGCAGTTCTTC.

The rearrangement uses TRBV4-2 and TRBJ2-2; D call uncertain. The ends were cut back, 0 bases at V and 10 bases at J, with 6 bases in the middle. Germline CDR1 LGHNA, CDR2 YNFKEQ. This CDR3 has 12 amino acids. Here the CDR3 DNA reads TGTGCCAGCAGCCAAGACACCCCGGAGCTGTTTTTT. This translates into CASSQDTPELFF.

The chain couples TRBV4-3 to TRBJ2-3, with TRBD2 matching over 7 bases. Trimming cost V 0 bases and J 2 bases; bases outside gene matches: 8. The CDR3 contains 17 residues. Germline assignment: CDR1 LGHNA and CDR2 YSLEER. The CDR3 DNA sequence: TGCGCCAGCAGCCAAGATCTAGCGGCTGGTACCACAGATACGCAGTATTTT. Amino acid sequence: CASSQDLAAGTTDTQYF.

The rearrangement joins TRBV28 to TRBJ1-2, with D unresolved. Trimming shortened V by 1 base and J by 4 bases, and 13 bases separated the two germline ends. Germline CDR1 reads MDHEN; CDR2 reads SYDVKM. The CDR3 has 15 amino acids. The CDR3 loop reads CASSLSRGSAYGYTF. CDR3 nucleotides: TGTGCCAGCAGTTTATCTCGGGGTTCCGCCTATGGCTACACCTTC.

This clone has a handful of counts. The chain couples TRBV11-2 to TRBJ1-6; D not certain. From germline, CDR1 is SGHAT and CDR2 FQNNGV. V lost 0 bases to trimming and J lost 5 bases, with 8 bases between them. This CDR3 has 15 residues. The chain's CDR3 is CASSLEPANNSPLHF. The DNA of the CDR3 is TGTGCCAGCAGCTTAGAACCAGCAAATAATTCACCCCTCCACTTT.

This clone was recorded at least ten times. Written as DNA, the CDR3 is TGTGCCAGCAGCTTAGCGTCGTATGGGACCCCGACCGGGGAGCTGTTTTTT. Amino acid sequence: CASSLASYGTPTGELFF. This chain connects TRBV7-8 to TRBJ2-2, with D tentatively TRBD1 or TRBD2 (5 bases each). The germline V and J ends were trimmed by 0 bases and 5 bases, with 16 bases remaining between them. The CDR3 has 17 amino acids. CDR1 and CDR2 from the germline V gene are SGHVS and FQNEAQ.

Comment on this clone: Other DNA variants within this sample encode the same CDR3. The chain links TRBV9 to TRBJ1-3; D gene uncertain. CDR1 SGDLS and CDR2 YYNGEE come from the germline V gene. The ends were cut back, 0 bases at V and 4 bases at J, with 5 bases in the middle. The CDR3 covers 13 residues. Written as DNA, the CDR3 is TGTGCCAGCAGCGTAGAGGGAGGAAACACCATATATTTT. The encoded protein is CASSVEGGNTIYF.

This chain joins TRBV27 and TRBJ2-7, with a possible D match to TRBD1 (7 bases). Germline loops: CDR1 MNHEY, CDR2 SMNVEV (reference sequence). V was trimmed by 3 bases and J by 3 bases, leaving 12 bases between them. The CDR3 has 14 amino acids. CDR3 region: CASSLGQGGYEQYF. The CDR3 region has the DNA TGTGCCAGCAGTTTGGGGCAGGGGGGCTACGAGCAGTACTTC.

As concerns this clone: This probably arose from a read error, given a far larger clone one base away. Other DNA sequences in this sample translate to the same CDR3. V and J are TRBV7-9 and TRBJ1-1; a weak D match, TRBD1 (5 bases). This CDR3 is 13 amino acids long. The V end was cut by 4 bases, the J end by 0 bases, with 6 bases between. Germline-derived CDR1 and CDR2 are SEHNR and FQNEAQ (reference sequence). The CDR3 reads CASSSQVNTEAFF. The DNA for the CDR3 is TGTGCCAGCAGCTCACAGGTGAACACTGAAGCTTTCTTT. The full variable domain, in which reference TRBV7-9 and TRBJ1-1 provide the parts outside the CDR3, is DTGVSQNPRHKITKRGQNVTFRCDPISEHNRLYWYRQTLGQGPEFLTYFQNEAQLEKSRLLSDRFSAERPKGSFSTLEIQRTEQGDSAMYLCASSSQVNTEAFFGQGTRLTVV.

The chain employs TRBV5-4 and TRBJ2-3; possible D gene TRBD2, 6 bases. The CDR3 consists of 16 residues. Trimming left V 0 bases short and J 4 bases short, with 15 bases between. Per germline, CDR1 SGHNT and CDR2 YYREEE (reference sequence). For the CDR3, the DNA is TGTGCCAGCAGCTTGGCGTCGGGAGCGGGCGCAGATACGCAGTATTTT. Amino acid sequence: CASSLASGAGADTQYF. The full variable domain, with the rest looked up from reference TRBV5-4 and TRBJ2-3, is ETGVTQSPTHLIKTRGQQVTLRCSSQSGHNTVSWYQQALGQGPQFIFQYYREEENGRGNFPPRFSGLQFPNYSSELNVNALELDDSALYLCASSLASGAGADTQYFGPGTRLTVL.

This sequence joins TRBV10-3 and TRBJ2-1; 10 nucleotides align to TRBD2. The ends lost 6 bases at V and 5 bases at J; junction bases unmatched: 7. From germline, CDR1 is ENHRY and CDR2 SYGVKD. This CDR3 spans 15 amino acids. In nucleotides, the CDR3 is TGTGCCATCAGACAACTAGCGGGAAAGGACAATGAGCAGTTCTTC. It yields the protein CAIRQLAGKDNEQFF.

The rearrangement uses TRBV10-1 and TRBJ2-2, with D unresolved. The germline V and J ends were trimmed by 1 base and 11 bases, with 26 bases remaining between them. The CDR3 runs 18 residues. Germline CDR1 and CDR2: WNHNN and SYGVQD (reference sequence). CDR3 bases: TGCGCCAGCAGTGAGTGTTCCCAGCTAGATGTGATCCCGTGTGAGCTGTTTTTT. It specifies CASSECSQLDVIPCELFF.

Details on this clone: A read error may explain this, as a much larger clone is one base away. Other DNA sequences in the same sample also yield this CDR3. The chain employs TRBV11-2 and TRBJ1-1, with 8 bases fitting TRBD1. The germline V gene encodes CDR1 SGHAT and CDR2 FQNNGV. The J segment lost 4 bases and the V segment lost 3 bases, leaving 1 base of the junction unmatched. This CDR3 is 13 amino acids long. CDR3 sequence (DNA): TGTGCCAGCAGCTTTACAGGGGGCACTGAAGCTTTCTTT. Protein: CASSFTGGTEAFF. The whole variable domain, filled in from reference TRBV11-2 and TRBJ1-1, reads EAGVAQSPRYKIIEKRQSVAFWCNPISGHATLYWYQQILGQGPKLLIQFQNNGVVDDSQLPKDRFSAERLKGVDSTLKIQPAKLEDSAVYLCASSFTGGTEAFFGQGTRLTVV.

The CDR3 protein is CASNARGREDTQYF. In DNA form, the CDR3 reads TGTGCCAGCAACGCCAGGGGGCGCGAAGATACGCAGTATTTT. The V gene is TRBV6-6, the J gene TRBJ2-3, with 8 nucleotides matching TRBD1. The CDR3 has 14 residues. J was trimmed by 5 bases and V by 7 bases; bases with no gene match: 8. Germline V gene sequence: CDR1 MNHNY, CDR2 SVGAGI (reference sequence).